The sequence of this T cell receptor (beta chain) was determined in a study of blood T cell repertoires in COVID-19. Study-level information: Collection of acute and convalescent COVID-19 samples took place in the United States, Italy and Spain. T cells, B-cell-depleted T cells, or PBMCs provided the cDNA or gDNA that served as material.

Trimming removed 5 bases at V and 6 bases at J, with 14 bases between. CDR3 size: 14 residues. In germline, CDR1 is LNHDA, CDR2 SQIVND (reference sequence). How the authors handled the data: Nucleated cell counts were estimated from reference gene primer amplification. Here immunoSEQ multiplex PCR was the method, and the copy in TCRdb shows in-frame clones only, minus some. Clone size and the V and J calls come from that table; the DNA yielded D and trimming. The table shows roughly 59,000 clones, with less than 80% occurring only once. This TCR came from a human donor in a cohort sampled during active COVID-19. The chain carries TRBV19 and TRBJ2-1; D is perhaps TRBD2 (6 bases). Sequencing used peripheral blood. CDR3 protein: CASSVDGRVNEQFF. Written as DNA, the CDR3 is TGTGCCAGTAGTGTGGACGGGAGAGTCAATGAGCAGTTCTTC.